This T cell receptor (beta chain) derives from a study of T-cell reconstitution after alpha-beta-depleted transplantation in children. Unique molecular identifiers were incorporated during preparation of the TCRbeta library. From the PCR reads, TCRdb called clonotypes with MiXCR, one entry per CDR3 protein. Of some 840,000 distinct CDR3 sequences listed, under 20% were seen once; the top ten hold just under 5%. The V segment lost 4 bases and the J segment 0 bases; nucleotides outside the gene matches: 2. The length of the CDR3 is 14 residues. A remark on this clonotype: What it binds is not known.

Broader study findings: As was reported, about two months after transplant, alpha-beta T cells came from several hundred expanded graft clones. From newly produced T cells came most of the T-cell counts and diversity one year after transplant.

The rearrangement links TRBV12-3 or TRBV12-4 to TRBJ2-5, with TRBD2 identical over 7 bases. This sample comprised PBMCs, mostly from graft donor cells, obtained 360 days after TCRalphabeta/CD19-depleted stem cell transplant. The clonotype originates from a male patient younger than 18 who had a stem cell transplant for acute lymphoblastic leukemia, so the T cells may come from the graft donor. CDR3 amino acids: CASSWGGNQETQYF. CDR3 bases: TGTGCCAGCAGTTGGGGAGGGAACCAAGAGACCCAGTACTTC.